The rows below give T cell receptor beta chains drawn from one sample of a study of shared clonotypes between healthy human individuals. Profiled with immunoSEQ multiplex PCR; TCRdb holds only in-frame clones, not every one. The sample consists of about 2,500,000 clones, 90% to 95% of them appearing once. Input material: naive CD4+ T cells sorted from blood. The receptors originated from a man younger than 35 in good health. CDR3s leave out the opening cysteine and the closing phenylalanine or tryptophan.

ASSDPWGQLLSNYGYT | TRBJ1-2 | TRBV7-2
ASSYSAGSCDSSSYEQY | TRBJ2-7 | TRBV6-9
ASRLPQGPSGELF | TRBJ2-2 | TRBV6-6
ASSPGGASSDTQY | TRBJ2-3 | TRBV7-3
ASSGIAGVYNEQF | TRBJ2-1 | TRBV4-1
ALTAAGGMNTEAF | TRBJ1-1 | TRBV6-1
ASSLGGSTPTYQAF | TRBJ1-1 | TRBV5-1
ASGFQKIEQY | TRBJ2-7 | TRBV2
ASSLRRLAGAGDEQF | TRBJ2-1 | TRBV7-9
ASSPEGRPPEGYT | TRBJ1-2 | TRBV5-1
ASSLAGVGGTGELF | TRBJ2-2 | TRBV7-8
ASSFRGTGTRSSYEQY | TRBJ2-7 | TRBV7-9
ASSPAGKTDTQY | TRBJ2-3 | TRBV7-2
ASSGPSTGLGEQY | TRBJ2-7 | TRBV6-1
ASSLGGTGNTGELF | TRBJ2-2 | TRBV11-3
ASSALAGQETQY | TRBJ2-5 | TRBV9
ASSLVHRVNTGELF | TRBJ2-2 | TRBV7-2
ASSVAPGGLVETQY | TRBJ2-5 | TRBV9
ASSLSTTGDYGYT | TRBJ1-2 | TRBV18
ASRPGTSVETQY | TRBJ2-5 | TRBV2
ASSEPRGNGYT | TRBJ1-2 | TRBV2
ASSLGIAGVPQY | TRBJ2-3 | TRBV5-1
ASSTSGDSREQY | TRBJ2-7 | TRBV19
ASSLVAVNSPLH | TRBJ1-6 | TRBV7-2
ASRTGTNTGELF | TRBJ2-2 | TRBV27
ASSEQGADNSPLH | TRBJ1-6 | TRBV28
ASRKGGLTGELF | TRBJ2-2 | TRBV6-5
ASSAPAEQY | TRBJ2-7 | TRBV6-1
AISSTSGGARSTDTQY | TRBJ2-3 | TRBV10-3
ASSTRGSLNTEAF | TRBJ1-1 | TRBV19
ASSPRLGLAKNIQY | TRBJ2-4 | TRBV7-2
ASLGGGSGNTIY | TRBJ1-3 | TRBV28
ASSSIRQSMNTEAF | TRBJ1-1 | TRBV5-5
ASSSPGQGNYGYT | TRBJ1-2 | TRBV6-5
ASSYRSGGGNNEQF | TRBJ2-1 | TRBV6-5
ASSRTHGDNSPLH | TRBJ1-6 | TRBV5-1
ASSEGTPYGYT | TRBJ1-2 | TRBV6-1
ASSPRGGHNSPLH | TRBJ1-6 | TRBV6-1
ASRLAATSTGGEWGRIY | TRBJ1-3 | TRBV12-2
AWSRPGHPGNTIY | TRBJ1-3 | TRBV30
ASRGDNYGYT | TRBJ1-2 | TRBV6-5
ASSLRTGNTGELF | TRBJ2-2 | TRBV10-1
ASSSPQGETQY | TRBJ2-5 | TRBV5-1
ASSPRQRDTEAF | TRBJ1-1 | TRBV18
SVEDQGQGIHEQF | TRBJ2-1 | TRBV29-1
ASSRDRLDTDTQY | TRBJ2-3 | TRBV28
ASSGSAGGYNEQF | TRBJ2-1 | TRBV10-2
ASSVAAGGADTQY | TRBJ2-3 | TRBV9
ASSELRGTGELF | TRBJ2-2 | TRBV2
ASSDGQGVGDTQY | TRBJ2-3 | TRBV7-8
ASGQPGLAGGSSYNEQF | TRBJ2-1 | TRBV2
ASSLAGGVTDTQY | TRBJ2-3 | TRBV7-9
ASSQGLGQLNYGYT | TRBJ1-2 | TRBV4-3
AWSVRASETQY | TRBJ2-5 | TRBV30
ASRQPGTSGRRTDTQY | TRBJ2-3 | TRBV27
AISEPGQSYGYT | TRBJ1-2 | TRBV10-3
ASSQGWVGSYEQY | TRBJ2-7 | TRBV4-3